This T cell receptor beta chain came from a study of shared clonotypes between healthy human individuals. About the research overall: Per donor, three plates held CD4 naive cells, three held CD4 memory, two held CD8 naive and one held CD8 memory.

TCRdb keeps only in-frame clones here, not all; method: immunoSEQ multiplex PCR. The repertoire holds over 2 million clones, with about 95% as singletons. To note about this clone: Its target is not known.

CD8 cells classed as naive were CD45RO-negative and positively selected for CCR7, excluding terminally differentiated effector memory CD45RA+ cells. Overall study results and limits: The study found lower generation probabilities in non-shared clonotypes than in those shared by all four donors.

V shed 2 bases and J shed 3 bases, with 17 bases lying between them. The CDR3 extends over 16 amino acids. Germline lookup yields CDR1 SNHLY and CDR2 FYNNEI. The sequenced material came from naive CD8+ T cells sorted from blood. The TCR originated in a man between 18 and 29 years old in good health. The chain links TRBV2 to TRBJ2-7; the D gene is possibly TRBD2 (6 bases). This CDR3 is CASSEYLGGGIYEQYF. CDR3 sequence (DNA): TGTGCCAGCAGTGAATATCTTGGGGGAGGTATCTACGAGCAGTACTTC.